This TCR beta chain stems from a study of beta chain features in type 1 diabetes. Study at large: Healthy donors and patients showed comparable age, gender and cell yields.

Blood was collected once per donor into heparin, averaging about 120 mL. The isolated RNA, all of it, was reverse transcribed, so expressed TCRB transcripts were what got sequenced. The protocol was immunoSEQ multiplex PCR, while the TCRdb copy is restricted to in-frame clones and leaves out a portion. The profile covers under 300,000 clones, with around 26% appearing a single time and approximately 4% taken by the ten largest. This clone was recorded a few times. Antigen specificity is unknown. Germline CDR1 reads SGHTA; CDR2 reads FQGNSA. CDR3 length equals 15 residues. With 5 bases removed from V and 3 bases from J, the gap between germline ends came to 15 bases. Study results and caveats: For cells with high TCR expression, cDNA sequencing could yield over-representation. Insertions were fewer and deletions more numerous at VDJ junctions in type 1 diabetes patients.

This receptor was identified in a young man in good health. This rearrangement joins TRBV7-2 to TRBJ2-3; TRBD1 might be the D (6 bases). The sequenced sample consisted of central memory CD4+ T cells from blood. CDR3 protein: CASSQGWGSTDTQYF. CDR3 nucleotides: TGTGCCAGCAGCCAGGGGTGGGGCTCGACAGATACGCAGTATTTT. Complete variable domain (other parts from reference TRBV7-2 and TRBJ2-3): GAGVSQSPSNKVTEKGKDVELRCDPISGHTALYWYRQSLGQGLEFLIYFQGNSAPDKSGLPSDRFSAERTGGSVSTLTIQRTQQEDSAVYLCASSQGWGSTDTQYFGPGTRLTVL.